This note documents a single T cell receptor (beta chain) sequence. What it binds is not known. The sample originates from a study of T cell responses to AZD1222 COVID-19 vaccine. Study in general: Pooled samples include second doses given at about 4 or 12 weeks. Findings and caveats of the study: Just 6 or 7 people given AZD1222 tested seropositive at baseline. Clonal diversity may have been underestimated, and the donors were mostly white British, with more females than males. Spike as a whole was targeted by vaccine-associated CD4 TCRs, dominant at 160-218 and 743-854.

The CDR3 is 15 residues long. Per the germline V gene, CDR1 is SGHVS and CDR2 is FNYEAQ. Trimming removed 1 base at V and 3 bases at J, with 10 bases between. Profiled with immunoSEQ multiplex PCR; TCRdb holds only in-frame clones, not every one. The data show some 100,000 clones, approximately 87% seen once. The source material was peripheral blood, sampled on day 0 of AZD1222 vaccination. The V and J genes are TRBV7-6 and TRBJ2-1, with a possible D match to TRBD1 (5 bases). The clonotype originates from an adult in good health. The DNA of the CDR3 is TGTGCCAGCAGCTTAGGGCAGGGCATCTACAATGAGCAGTTCTTC. Translated: CASSLGQGIYNEQFF.